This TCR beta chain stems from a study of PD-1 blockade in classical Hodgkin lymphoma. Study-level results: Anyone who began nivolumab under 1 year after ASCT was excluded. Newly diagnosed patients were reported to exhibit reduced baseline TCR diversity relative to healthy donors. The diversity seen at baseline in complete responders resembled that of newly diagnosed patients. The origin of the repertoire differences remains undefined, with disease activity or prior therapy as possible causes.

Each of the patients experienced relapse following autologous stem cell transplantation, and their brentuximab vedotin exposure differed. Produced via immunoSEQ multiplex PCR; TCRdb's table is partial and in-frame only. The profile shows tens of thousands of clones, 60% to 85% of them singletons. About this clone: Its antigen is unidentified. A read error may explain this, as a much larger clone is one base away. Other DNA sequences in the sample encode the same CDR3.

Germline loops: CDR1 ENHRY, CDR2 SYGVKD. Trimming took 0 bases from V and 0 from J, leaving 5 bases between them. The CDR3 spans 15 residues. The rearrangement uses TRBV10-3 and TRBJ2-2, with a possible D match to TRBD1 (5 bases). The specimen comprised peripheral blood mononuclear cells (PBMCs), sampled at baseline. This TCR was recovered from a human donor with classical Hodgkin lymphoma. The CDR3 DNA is TGTGCCATCAGTGAGTCGGGGCCGAACACCGGGGAGCTGTTTTTT. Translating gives CAISESGPNTGELFF.